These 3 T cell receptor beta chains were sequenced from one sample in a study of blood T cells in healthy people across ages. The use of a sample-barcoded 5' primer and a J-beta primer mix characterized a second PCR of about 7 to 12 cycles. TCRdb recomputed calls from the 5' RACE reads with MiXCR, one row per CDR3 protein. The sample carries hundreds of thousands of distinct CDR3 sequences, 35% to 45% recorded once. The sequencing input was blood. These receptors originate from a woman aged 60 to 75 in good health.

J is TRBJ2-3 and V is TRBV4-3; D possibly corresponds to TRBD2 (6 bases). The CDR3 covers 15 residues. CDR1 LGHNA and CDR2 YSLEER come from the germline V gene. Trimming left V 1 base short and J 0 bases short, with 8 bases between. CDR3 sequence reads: CASSQVAASTDTQYF. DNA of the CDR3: TGCGCCAGCAGCCAAGTAGCGGCTAGCACAGATACGCAGTATTTT.

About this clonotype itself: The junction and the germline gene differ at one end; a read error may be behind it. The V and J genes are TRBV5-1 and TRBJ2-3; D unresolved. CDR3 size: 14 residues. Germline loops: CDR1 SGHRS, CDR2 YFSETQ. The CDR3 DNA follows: TGCGCCAACAGCTTGGAGAGTTTCACAGATACGCAGTATTTT. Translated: CANSLESFTDTQYF. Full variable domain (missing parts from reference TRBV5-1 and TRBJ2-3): KAGVTQTPRYLIKTRGQQVTLSCSPISGHRSVSWYQQTPGQGLQFLFEYFSETQRNKGNFPGRFSGRQFSNSRSEMNVSTLELGDSALYLCANSLESFTDTQYFGPGTRLTVL.

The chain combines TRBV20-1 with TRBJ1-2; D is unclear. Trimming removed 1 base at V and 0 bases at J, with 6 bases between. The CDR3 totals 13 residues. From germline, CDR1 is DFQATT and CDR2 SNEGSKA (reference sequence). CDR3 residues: CSARAAANYGYTF. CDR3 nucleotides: TGCAGTGCTAGAGCGGCAGCTAACTATGGCTACACCTTC.